Below, one TCR beta chain is given with its context. This clonotype was observed at least ten times. The antigen this receptor binds is unknown. Within one base of it there is no much larger clone, and no base qualities were kept. The time point label of this sample denotes: newly diagnosed GD, antithyroid drugs for less than 3 months. For both TCR sequencing and RNA sequencing, RNA was extracted from PBMCs using TRIzol. The diagnosis of Graves' disease was made according to American Thyroid Association guidelines. The patients came from an endocrinology department in Xi'an, China. Each patient gave about 9.1 milliliters of peripheral blood, collected in an EDTA anticoagulant tube. PBMCs were isolated by Ficoll Paque Plus density gradient separation without further T cell sorting. An Agilent 2100 Bioanalyzer and agarose gel were used to check RNA quality, while a NanoDrop 2000 measured RNA concentration.

From cysteine to phenylalanine, the CDR3 is 13 amino acids long. Left in the record is the CDR3 DNA by itself, 39 bases read in frame from the first base. The V and J ends are trimmed by 6 bases and 6 bases, leaving 14 bases between them. This record belongs to a study of regulatory T cells in long-lasting Graves disease (dated by TCRdb to about 2021). Context from the whole study: Newly diagnosed Graves' disease patients had taken antithyroid drugs for less than 3 months. Persistent Graves' disease patients were compared with newly diagnosed Graves' disease patients by peripheral blood TCR sequencing and RNA sequencing. The study took place in China and was registered as a clinical trial. TCR sequencing covered 13 persistent and about 20 newly diagnosed Graves' disease patients, around 35 samples in total.

Broad study findings and their caveats: Peripheral blood alone was examined, since thyroid tissue, which constituted the primary lesion, could not be accessed. A larger number of public clonotypes was shared among persistent patients (approximately 3,000) than among newly diagnosed patients (roughly 970). Sequencing and analysis were restricted to the TCR beta chain. Lower TCR Shannon entropy and fewer highly expanded clones were observed in persistent Graves' disease patients than in newly diagnosed patients, which suggested clonal expansion. Persistent disease showed preferential use of TRBV28, TRBJ1-2 and TRBJ2-5, whereas newly diagnosed disease favored TRBV20-1 and TRBJ2-1. The authors acknowledged the small sample size as a limitation that may reduce accuracy.

The library came from multiplex PCR. The run used an Illumina HiSeq 4000. To build TCR beta libraries, CDR3 regions were amplified by Arm-PCR using iRepertoire HTBI primers. Before sequencing, the PCR products went through gel purification. In the original analysis: Gene usage analysis of CDR3 amino acid clonotypes used the 62 TRBV and some 13 TRBJ segments found across samples. COPE and FqMerger were used to merge filtered high-quality paired reads into contigs. Contigs were aligned with BLAST to IMGT TRBV, TRBD and TRBJ reference genes, and CDR3 was defined per IMGT. Clonotypes above 0.1% frequency were classified as highly expanded clones. Shannon entropy was used to measure repertoire diversity, and the Gini coefficient was used to measure V-J evenness. A clonotype found in more than one individual was treated as public. Using fastp at Q25 and MiXCR, TCRdb reprocessed the public reads and kept productive beta chains. All rows with the same CDR3 protein become a single entry with the most common DNA and genes. In this record, the V and J calls reflect TCRdb's handling and not the investigators' own analysis. This sample comprises 550,000 to 700,000 distinct CDR3 sequences, approximately 16% of them detected only once. Together, the top ten hold more than 10% of the sample.

These data also formed part of another study, on T cells in Graves' hyperthyroidism and ophthalmopathy. Per the second study: Stable Graves' hyperthyroidism was defined as no progression to ophthalmopathy during 18 months of follow-up. Hyperthyroidism patients were aged 18 to 65 years and newly diagnosed, with disease duration of less than 2 months. Exclusion was applied to patients with uncontrolled infections, other autoimmune diseases, pregnancy or lactation. Diagnoses were based on clinical symptoms, serum thyroxine and TRAb, thyroid ultrasound and orbital computed tomography. A first-round RT-PCR of the TCR CDR3 used the HTBI primer set with the Qiagen OneStep RT-PCR kit. Blood samples also contained most of the expanded thyroid clonotypes (frequency above 0.001), which suggests that blood repertoires may reflect thyroid immune responses. Ophthalmopathy was separated from stable hyperthyroidism by a 13 V-J signature model, with just over 85% sensitivity and 81% to 82% specificity obtained in cross-validation and 80%/75% obtained in testing. In validation, progression to ophthalmopathy was predicted by the model with around 70% sensitivity and roughly 72% specificity, a median of roughly 6 months before onset. To identify distinguishing TCR V-J signatures, a discovery cohort of around 100 patients was used, comprising 43 with Graves' ophthalmopathy and some 57 with stable Graves' hyperthyroidism. Whether ophthalmopathy could be predicted prospectively was tested in an independent validation cohort made up of under 20 hyperthyroidism patients plus 17 patients who later progressed to ophthalmopathy. For training and testing, the 95 to 100 patients in the discovery cohort were randomly divided in a 7:3 ratio. Thyroid tissue and blood T-cell repertoires from about 6 Graves' hyperthyroidism patients were also compared in the study. Following sampling, methimazole starting at 30 mg daily was given to hyperthyroidism patients, and high-dose intravenous methylprednisolone was given to ophthalmopathy patients. The libraries were constructed in a second round of multiplex PCR and then size-selected and purified. The libraries were sequenced on an Illumina HiSeq2000 using paired-end 100 bp reads. SOAPnuke was used to process the raw data, with reads discarded if the reads contained adapters or uncalled bases, had a mean Phred below 15, or lacked an exact constant-primer or identifier match. COPE v1.2.5 was used to merge high-quality paired reads, and clonotypes were defined as unique nucleotide sequences. MiTCR v1.1 was used to align clonotypes to the IMGT TRBV, TRBD and TRBJ reference segments. The analysis included only V-J combinations with a frequency above 0.0001, which together covered over 98% of the repertoires. The TCS score was defined as F50 (clonal expansion) divided by E x V (chaos), with BLOSUM62-based TCRdist calculated between CDR3 peptides within each V-J. Welch's t-statistics and random forest reduced 500 to 650 V-J features to 10 to 15, which were used in a naive Bayes classifier (R e1071). Sample size was not statistically predetermined, and investigators were not blinded to group allocation. According to the paper, TCR Vbeta CDR3 sequencing was carried out on approximately 140 peripheral blood samples, which came from approximately 43 ophthalmopathy, 75 to 80 hyperthyroidism and roughly 17 progressor patients.

Recombination joined TRBV12-3 or TRBV12-4 with TRBJ2-5; the D region possibly corresponds to TRBD2 (6 bases align). The receptor comes from a man between 18 and 29 years old with Graves disease. Donor details come from another sample of the same person, matched by shared clones. The sample was peripheral blood mononuclear cells (PBMCs), taken at new diagnosis, from a patient treated with antithyroid drugs. The CDR3 amino acid sequence is: CASRGGETKTQYF. The sequenced DNA is TGTGCCAGCAGGGGGGGAGAGACGAAGACCCAGTACTTC.